Listed here are 15 T cell receptor beta chains from one sample, sequenced in a study of metastatic and nonmetastatic thyroid tumors. With MiXCR, TCRdb reprocessed the PCR reads. This table has some 14,000 clones, approximately 12% appearing once. Thyroid surgery was preceded by no treatment in any patient. Sequencing was done on a sample of blood. Receptor source: a female donor with papillary thyroid cancer or a benign thyroid nodule (not recorded which). Some clones in this sample may be carry-over from other donors' samples.

At least ten counts were recorded for this clone. The chain carries TRBV6-1 and TRBJ1-4; no clear D. The ends were cut back, 2 bases at V and 0 bases at J, with 7 bases in the middle. CDR3 length: 15 residues. CDR1 and CDR2 from the germline V gene are MNHNS and SASEGT. CDR3 loop: CASSETIATNEKLFF. The CDR3 DNA follows: TGTGCCAGCAGTGAAACAATTGCAACTAATGAAAAACTGTTTTTT.

This clone was observed at least ten times. Possible read error: a much larger clone is one base away. The rearrangement uses TRBV11-2 and TRBJ2-3; 14 bases are shared with TRBD2. The CDR3 spans 18 residues. Germline-derived CDR1 and CDR2 are SGHAT and FQNNGV. V shed 6 bases, J shed 4 bases, and the junction held 12 bases outside the gene matches. The CDR3 nucleotides read TGTGCCAGCAGTCCAACCCCGACTAGCGGGAGGGCGGCAGATACGCAGTATTTT. Amino acid sequence: CASSPTPTSGRAADTQYF.

In its sample, this clone ranks as medium-sized. The chain links TRBV15 to TRBJ1-2, with 8 bases fitting TRBD1. J lost 3 bases, V lost 3 bases, and 3 bases had no gene match. CDR3 length equals 14 residues. Germline values: CDR1 LNHNV, CDR2 YYDKDF (reference sequence). In DNA form, the CDR3 reads TGTGCCACCAGCAGGGACAGGGATGACTATGGCTACACCTTC. It encodes CATSRDRDDYGYTF.

This clone was counted many times. V gene TRBV20-1 combines with J gene TRBJ2-3, with 13 nucleotides matching TRBD2. Germline CDR1 and CDR2: DFQATT and SNEGSKA (reference sequence). V trimming: 0 bases; J trimming: 2 bases; junction bases outside the gene matches: 5. This CDR3 comprises 17 residues. The CDR3 loop reads CSARDQTSGGHTDTQYF. CDR3 DNA sequence: TGCAGTGCTAGAGATCAGACTAGCGGGGGGCACACAGATACGCAGTATTTT.

This clone was seen many times. The chain links TRBV28 to TRBJ1-1; 7 bases are a match to TRBD1. V was pared by 4 bases and J by 4 bases, with 6 bases of the junction left unmatched. The V gene's germline CDR1 is MDHEN and CDR2 SYDVKM. CDR3 length: 14 amino acids. The CDR3 DNA reads as TGTGCCAGCAGTTCGACAGGGTTGGGCACTGAAGCTTTCTTT. Translated: CASSSTGLGTEAFF. The entire variable domain, with the rest obtained from reference TRBV28 and TRBJ1-1, is as follows: DVKVTQSSRYLVKRTGEKVFLECVQDMDHENMFWYRQDPGLGLRLIYFSYDVKMKEKGDIPEGYSVSREKKERFSLILESASTNQTSMYLCASSSTGLGTEAFFGQGTRLTVV.

The table lists this clone with many counts. J is TRBJ1-5 and V is TRBV7-8; no clear D gene. There are 17 residues in the CDR3. In germline, CDR1 is SGHVS, CDR2 FQNEAQ. The V end was cut by 3 bases, the J end by 0 bases, with 15 bases between. The CDR3: CASSLLAGDNSNQPQHF. CDR3 DNA sequence: TGTGCCAGCAGCTTGTTAGCAGGTGATAATAGCAATCAGCCCCAGCATTTT.

This clone was counted at least ten times. This chain links TRBV20-1 with TRBJ2-7; the D gene is possibly TRBD1 (5 bases). Germline values: CDR1 DFQATT, CDR2 SNEGSKA (reference sequence). V lost 4 bases to trimming and J lost 0 bases, with 10 bases between them. The CDR3 spans 13 residues. In DNA form, the CDR3 reads TGCAGTGCTACTGACAGTTACTCCTACGAGCAGTACTTC. Protein: CSATDSYSYEQYF.

The table lists this clone with many counts. This chain uses TRBV27 with TRBJ2-7; possible D gene TRBD1, 5 bases. Deletions cut 7 bases from V and 3 bases from J, with 19 bases between. CDR1 is MNHEY, CDR2 SMNVEV, per germline (reference sequence). This CDR3 comprises 15 residues. The chain's CDR3 is CASKSGTGSIYEQYF. DNA of the CDR3: TGTGCCAGCAAATCTGGAACAGGATCCATCTACGAGCAGTACTTC.

The chain uses TRBV28 and TRBJ2-7; 10 nucleotides agree with TRBD1. The germline CDR1 and CDR2 sequences are MDHEN and SYDVKM. V was pared by 6 bases and J by 1 base, with 9 bases of the junction left unmatched. The length of the CDR3 is 16 residues. CDR3 amino acids: CASSYAGTGVSYEQYF. DNA of the CDR3: TGTGCCAGCAGCTATGCCGGGACAGGGGTTTCCTACGAGCAGTACTTC.

This clone was seen ten or more times. The chain has TRBV5-5 and TRBJ2-5; tentatively, D is TRBD2 (6 bases). The CDR3 extends over 14 amino acids. Germline values: CDR1 SGHKS, CDR2 YYEKEE (reference sequence). Trimming removed 2 bases from V and 5 bases from J, with 13 bases in between. CDR3 protein: CASSLEHGSETQYF. The CDR3, as DNA: TGTGCCAGCAGCTTAGAACACGGGAGTGAGACCCAGTACTTC.

This clone was counted a few times. The J gene is TRBJ1-2, the V gene TRBV12-5; D is uncertain. The V end lost 2 bases, the J end lost 6 bases, and 10 bases lay between the germline ends. Germline values: CDR1 LGHNT, CDR2 FRNRAP. The CDR3 runs 13 residues. The CDR3, as DNA: TGTGCTAGTGGTTTGTCGCGTGGGGATGGCTACACCTTC. It is translated as CASGLSRGDGYTF. Full variable domain (missing parts from reference TRBV12-5 and TRBJ1-2): DARVTQTPRHKVTEMGQEVTMRCQPILGHNTVFWYRQTMMQGLELLAYFRNRAPLDDSGMPKDRFSAEMPDATLATLKIQPSEPRDSAVYFCASGLSRGDGYTFGSGTRLTVV.

Ten or more counts support this clone. The rearrangement uses TRBV28 and TRBJ2-1; D could derive from TRBD1 or TRBD2 (6 bases each). V gave up 2 bases and J gave up 7 bases, with 15 bases separating them. Germline V CDR1 and CDR2: MDHEN, SYDVKM. The CDR3 is made up of 15 amino acids. For the CDR3, the DNA is TGTGCCAGCAGTTTAACGGGGGCTATCAGGAATGAGCAGTTCTTC. Amino acid sequence: CASSLTGAIRNEQFF.

This clone was counted ten times or more. V usage is TRBV9 and J usage is TRBJ1-6; TRBD1 is a possible D gene (6 bases). Germline CDR1 reads SGDLS; CDR2 reads YYNGEE. V was clipped by 3 bases and J by 7 bases, with 14 bases between them. This CDR3 region has 15 residues. CDR3 region: CASSEAGTPNSPLHF. In nucleotides, the CDR3 is TGTGCCAGCAGCGAGGCCGGGACACCGAATTCACCCCTCCACTTT.

This clone was seen many times. This sequence joins TRBV5-1 and TRBJ2-5, with 8 bases fitting TRBD1. Trimming at V came to 3 bases and at J to 5 bases, leaving 3 bases not matched to a gene. The germline V gene encodes CDR1 SGHRS and CDR2 YFSETQ. The CDR3 runs to 13 residues. CDR3 nucleotide sequence: TGCGCCAGCAGCTCCCGACAGGGGGAGACCCAGTACTTC. Amino acids: CASSSRQGETQYF.

This clone was picked up many times. This chain links TRBV6-1 with TRBJ1-1; tentative D call: TRBD1 (6 bases). V was trimmed by 6 bases and J by 3 bases, leaving 20 bases between them. The CDR3 is 16 residues long. Germline V gene sequence: CDR1 MNHNS, CDR2 SASEGT. The CDR3 bases are TGTGCCAGCAGGGGGGCAGGGATAAATGATTACACTGAAGCTTTCTTT. Protein: CASRGAGINDYTEAFF.